These 29 T cell receptor beta chains were sequenced from one sample in a study. Using its own MiXCR run on the RT-PCR reads, TCRdb lists one record per CDR3 protein. The repertoire includes some 6,500 distinct CDR3 sequences, roughly nine tenths of them detected once, and 8% to 9.5% sits in the top ten. What was sequenced was memory CD4+ T cells from blood. These receptors originate from a female donor in good health, serving as a healthy control.

This clonotype was picked up one time. This beta chain appears as a stray read in a library generated for alpha chains; its size is not informative. The V and J genes are TRBV27 and TRBJ2-7; D might be TRBD2 (6 bases). Trimming removed 5 bases at V and 2 bases at J, with 16 bases between. Germline V gene lookup returns CDR1 MNHEY and CDR2 SMNVEV (reference sequence). This CDR3 has 15 residues. CDR3: CASSGPGDGAYEQYF. The CDR3 DNA reads TGTGCCAGCAGTGGACCGGGAGATGGGGCCTACGAGCAGTACTTC.

With respect to this clonotype: Because the library targeted alpha chains, this beta chain is an off-target read whose size means little. The chain carries TRBV11-1 and TRBJ2-7; D tentatively fits TRBD1 or TRBD2 (6 bases each). Germline lookup yields CDR1 SGHAT and CDR2 FQDESV (reference sequence). The V end lost 4 bases, the J end lost 4 bases, and 23 bases lay between the germline ends. The CDR3 covers 17 residues. The CDR3 spells CASSSQTGGKRGYEQYF. CDR3 DNA sequence: TGTGCCAGCAGCTCCCAGACAGGAGGGAAAAGAGGTTACGAGCAGTACTTC.

Comments on this clonotype: Since it is a stray read in a library aimed at alpha chains, this beta chain has a size that is not meaningful. The V call is TRBV4-1, the J call TRBJ2-1, with TRBD2 matching 14 bases. V was clipped by 3 bases and J by 10 bases; unmatched bases: 8. The CDR3 extends over 16 amino acids. The germline CDR1 and CDR2 sequences are MGHRA and YSYEKL. The CDR3, as DNA: TGCGCCAGCAGCCAGGGGACTAGCGGGAGTTCATGGGAGCAGTTCTTC. Amino acid sequence: CASSQGTSGSSWEQFF.

Of note for this clonotype: Because the library targeted alpha chains, this beta chain is an off-target read whose size means little. The CDR3 loop reads CAISEHGTGGPNTEAFF. CDR3 sequence (DNA): TGTGCCATCAGTGAGCACGGGACAGGGGGCCCGAACACTGAAGCTTTCTTT. This chain connects TRBV10-3 to TRBJ1-1, with TRBD1 identical over 12 bases. The trim removed 2 bases at V and 1 base at J, leaving 5 bases unmatched. This CDR3 is built from 17 residues. The V gene's germline CDR1 is ENHRY and CDR2 SYGVKD.

With respect to this clonotype: The library was built for alpha chains, so this beta chain is an off-target read and its size means little. This sequence joins TRBV12-3 or TRBV12-4 and TRBJ1-5, with D perhaps matching TRBD1 (5 bases). Between the trimmed V and J ends, which lost 3 bases and 3 bases, there was a span of 9 bases. The CDR3 totals 14 residues. The CDR3 loop reads CASSLGPINQPQHF. The CDR3 region has the DNA TGTGCCAGCAGTTTGGGACCGATCAATCAGCCCCAGCATTTT.

Concerning this clonotype itself: Being off target in a library aimed at alpha chains, this beta chain has a size of little meaning. The chain uses TRBV12-3 or TRBV12-4 and TRBJ2-2; 9 bases match TRBD2. CDR3 length equals 15 residues. Trimming cost V 7 bases and J 3 bases; bases outside gene matches: 6. The CDR3 region has the DNA TGTGCCAGCACCCGCGGGGGGGGGGACACCGGGGAGCTGTTTTTT. Protein: CASTRGGGDTGELFF.

Concerning this clonotype: A library prepared for alpha chains yielded this beta chain as an off-target read; its size is of little meaning. The rearrangement links TRBV7-8 to TRBJ1-1; tentatively, D is TRBD1 (6 bases). The germline CDR1 and CDR2 sequences are SGHVS and FQNEAQ. The CDR3 runs 18 residues. The V end was cut by 4 bases, the J end by 1 base, with 22 bases between. The CDR3 reads CASSSQLGTDRRNTEAFF. The CDR3 nucleotides are TGTGCCAGCAGCTCCCAGCTCGGAACAGACAGGAGGAACACTGAAGCTTTCTTT.

As concerns this clonotype: Found in a library prepared for alpha chains, this beta chain is an off-target read, and its abundance has little meaning. This chain links TRBV20-1 with TRBJ2-3; D may be TRBD1 (6 bases). Germline values: CDR1 DFQATT, CDR2 SNEGSKA (reference sequence). V was shortened by 5 bases and J by 3 bases, with 12 bases between the two germline ends. This CDR3 spans 13 amino acids. The CDR3 DNA follows: TGCAGTGCTGGCTGGACAGTTACAGATACGCAGTATTTT. Protein product: CSAGWTVTDTQYF.

Points on this clonotype: Since it is a stray read in a library aimed at alpha chains, this beta chain has a size that is not meaningful. The chain uses TRBV10-2 and TRBJ2-1, with 7 bases identical to TRBD2. With V trimmed by 6 bases and J by 4 bases, 3 bases remained unmatched. This CDR3 contains 13 residues. The V gene's germline CDR1 is WSHSY and CDR2 SAAADI. The CDR3 sequence: CASRDGRYNEQFF. The CDR3 nucleotides read TGCGCCAGCAGGGACGGGAGGTACAATGAGCAGTTCTTC.

A note on this clonotype: This beta chain represents an off-target read in a library built for alpha chains; its size is of limited meaning. The chain couples TRBV5-1 to TRBJ2-5; TRBD1 is a possible D gene (6 bases). This CDR3 has 14 amino acids. The V and J ends lost 3 bases and 5 bases respectively, with 14 bases between them. Germline lookup yields CDR1 SGHRS and CDR2 YFSETQ. This chain's CDR3 is CASSWSGERETQYF. The CDR3 coding sequence is TGCGCCAGCAGCTGGTCAGGGGAGCGGGAGACCCAGTACTTC.

As regards this clonotype: This beta chain is a stray sequence in a library constructed for alpha chains; its clone size is not meaningful. The chain recombines TRBV12-3 or TRBV12-4 with TRBJ1-1; no clear D gene. V lost 5 bases, J lost 6 bases, and 13 bases lay in between. CDR3 length equals 13 residues. CDR3 sequence reads: CASSRVFGAEAFF. The CDR3 DNA sequence: TGTGCCAGCAGTAGGGTGTTCGGTGCTGAAGCTTTCTTT.

Note on this clonotype: A library made for alpha chains picked up this beta chain off target, so its size means little. This chain connects TRBV6-2 or TRBV6-3 to TRBJ2-1; D ambiguous. Germline CDR1 and CDR2: MNHEY and SVGEGT. Between the trimmed V and J ends, which lost 5 bases and 5 bases, there was a span of 10 bases. The CDR3 length is 13 residues. The CDR3 DNA follows: TGTGCCAGCAGTAGCCTGTTCCACAATGAGCAGTTCTTC. Protein product: CASSSLFHNEQFF.

Details on this clonotype: The library was built for alpha chains, so this beta chain is an off-target read and its size means little. This chain connects TRBV12-3 or TRBV12-4 to TRBJ2-1, with 8 bases aligning to TRBD1. V trimming: 4 bases; J trimming: 6 bases; junction bases outside the gene matches: 11. There are 16 residues in the CDR3. CDR3 sequence (DNA): TGTGCCAGCAGTTCCCAAGGACAGGGTGAGGGCAATGAGCAGTTCTTC. It translates to CASSSQGQGEGNEQFF.

Notes on this clonotype: Because the library targeted alpha chains, this beta chain is an off-target read whose size means little. The gene calls are TRBV10-3 and TRBJ2-3; TRBD2 might be the D (6 bases). Trimming pared 2 bases from V and 1 base from J, leaving 13 bases between. Looked up from germline, CDR1 is ENHRY and CDR2 is SYGVKD. This CDR3 comprises 16 residues. The CDR3 loop reads CAISESGASGTDTQYF. The CDR3 DNA reads TGTGCCATCAGTGAGAGTGGGGCTAGCGGCACAGATACGCAGTATTTT.

Points on this clonotype: This beta chain appears as a stray read in a library generated for alpha chains; its size is not informative. CDR3 amino acids: CAISESGVLETQYF. The CDR3 nucleotides read TGTGCCATCAGTGAGTCAGGGGTCTTGGAGACCCAGTACTTC. This chain links TRBV10-3 with TRBJ2-5, with D maybe TRBD1 (5 bases). This CDR3 is 14 amino acids long. V was pared by 0 bases and J by 5 bases, with 10 bases between. Per the germline V gene, CDR1 is ENHRY and CDR2 is SYGVKD.

Worth noting for this clonotype: Little can be read into the size of this beta chain, an off-target read in a library designed for alpha chains. J is TRBJ1-4 and V is TRBV7-6; weak D call: TRBD1 (6 bases). CDR3 length equals 14 residues. Germline values: CDR1 SGHVS, CDR2 FNYEAQ. Trimming took 5 bases from V and 8 from J, leaving 15 bases between them. The CDR3 sequence: CASSRNRAGEKLFF. Here the CDR3 DNA reads TGTGCCAGCAGCCGGAACAGGGCTGGGGAAAAACTGTTTTTT.

As for this clonotype: This beta chain is off target for a library built for alpha chains, so its abundance means little. V and J are TRBV4-1 and TRBJ1-2, with D unresolved. The germline V gene encodes CDR1 MGHRA and CDR2 YSYEKL. V was shortened by 1 base and J by 3 bases, with 6 bases between the two germline ends. The CDR3 is made up of 13 amino acids. DNA of the CDR3: TGCGCCAGCAGCCAAGGCAGATACTATGGCTACACCTTC. Its translation: CASSQGRYYGYTF.

Concerning this clonotype: This beta chain is a stray read from a library made for alpha chains; its abundance is not meaningful. This rearrangement joins TRBV7-2 to TRBJ2-2; D may be TRBD1 (5 bases). The V end was cut by 2 bases, the J end by 6 bases, with 10 bases between. The CDR3 is made up of 14 amino acids. Germline CDR1 is SGHTA and CDR2 is FQGNSA. The CDR3 DNA reads as TGTGCCAGCAGCTTACAGGGTTCGGCCGGGGAGCTGTTTTTT. Translation gives CASSLQGSAGELFF. The entire variable domain, with the rest obtained from reference TRBV7-2 and TRBJ2-2, is as follows: GAGVSQSPSNKVTEKGKDVELRCDPISGHTALYWYRQSLGQGLEFLIYFQGNSAPDKSGLPSDRFSAERTGGSVSTLTIQRTQQEDSAVYLCASSLQGSAGELFFGEGSRLTVL.

A remark on this clonotype: A library made for alpha chains picked up this beta chain off target, so its size means little. This chain connects TRBV7-6 to TRBJ2-5; a weak D match, TRBD1 (6 bases). The length of the CDR3 is 16 residues. Per germline, CDR1 SGHVS and CDR2 FNYEAQ. Trimming shortened V by 4 bases and J by 5 bases, and 20 bases separated the two germline ends. CDR3 coding DNA: TGTGCCAGCAGCTGGGGTGTAATAGGGGGTTTGGAGACCCAGTACTTC. Translation gives CASSWGVIGGLETQYF.

A remark on this clonotype: Being off target in a library aimed at alpha chains, this beta chain has a size of little meaning. J is TRBJ1-1 and V is TRBV12-3 or TRBV12-4; D unclear. V was cut by 1 base and J by 5 bases, with 14 bases left in between. This CDR3 has 15 residues. CDR3 region: CASSLVRAGETEAFF. The CDR3 DNA follows: TGTGCCAGCAGTTTAGTTAGGGCAGGCGAGACTGAAGCTTTCTTT.

Remarks on this clonotype: Since the library was made to target alpha chains, this beta chain is a stray read and its abundance is not meaningful. The chain is built from TRBV12-3 or TRBV12-4 and TRBJ2-7, with a weak D call TRBD2 (6 bases). The CDR3 has 14 amino acids. Between the trimmed V and J ends, which lost 3 bases and 1 base, there was a span of 10 bases. The CDR3 nucleotides read TGTGCCAGCAGTTTGACCGGGGGTTCCTACGAGCAGTACTTC. It codes for CASSLTGGSYEQYF.

Comments on this clonotype: For a library built for alpha chains, this beta chain is a stray read; little rests on its size. The chain carries TRBV12-3 or TRBV12-4 and TRBJ1-1; D not certain. V dropped 5 bases and J dropped 2 bases, with 24 bases sitting between them. The CDR3 is 18 residues long. The CDR3 protein is CASSKEALRWVKNTEAFF. CDR3 bases: TGTGCCAGCAGTAAAGAGGCGCTACGGTGGGTCAAAAACACTGAAGCTTTCTTT.

Points on this clonotype: For a library built for alpha chains, this beta chain is a stray read; little rests on its size. The chain is built from TRBV6-1 and TRBJ1-2; 7 bases are shared with TRBD1. The CDR3 is made up of 13 amino acids. V shed 6 bases, J shed 2 bases, and the junction held 3 bases outside the gene matches. CDR1 is MNHNS and CDR2 is SASEGT in the germline V gene. CDR3 in DNA: TGTGCCAGCAGCCGGGGACAGAACTATGGCTACACCTTC. It specifies CASSRGQNYGYTF.

As concerns this clonotype: Found in a library prepared for alpha chains, this beta chain is an off-target read, and its abundance has little meaning. The chain's CDR3 is CAISVTGNEQFF. CDR3 nucleotides: TGTGCCATCAGTGTGACGGGGAATGAGCAGTTCTTC. V usage is TRBV10-3 and J usage is TRBJ2-1, with TRBD2 as a possible D gene (5 bases). The length of the CDR3 is 12 residues. V was shortened by 4 bases and J by 7 bases, with 8 bases between the two germline ends. Germline CDR1 ENHRY, CDR2 SYGVKD.

To note about this clonotype: This beta chain came through as a stray read in a library set up for alpha chains, and its size says little. V usage is TRBV21-1 and J usage is TRBJ2-3; the D segment call TRBD2 is taken from the table without a DNA check. TRBV21-1 corresponds to a pseudogene. This CDR3 comprises 16 residues. The CDR3 DNA reads TGTGCCTGCCCTGGTACCCTAGCGGGGAGCACAGATACGCAGTATTTT. Translating gives CACPGTLAGSTDTQYF.

The count of this clonotype is one. A library made for alpha chains picked up this beta chain off target, so its size means little. This sequence joins TRBV24-1 and TRBJ2-3; TRBD1 might be the D (6 bases). Trimming removed 7 bases at V and 3 bases at J, with 13 bases between. CDR3 length: 14 amino acids. The germline gives CDR1 KGHDR, CDR2 SFDVKD. The DNA for the CDR3 is TGTGCCACCAGCGGTACAGGGAAAACAGATACGCAGTATTTT. This gives the protein CATSGTGKTDTQYF.

Concerning this clonotype: For a library built for alpha chains, this beta chain is a stray read; little rests on its size. The J gene is TRBJ2-5, the V gene TRBV5-1; 7 nucleotides match TRBD2. There are 14 residues in the CDR3. Germline V gene data show CDR1 as SGHRS and CDR2 as YFSETQ. J was trimmed by 4 bases and V by 1 base; bases with no gene match: 4. The CDR3 loop is CASSLKGGRETQYF. CDR3 sequence (DNA): TGCGCCAGCAGCTTGAAGGGCGGGAGAGAGACCCAGTACTTC.

About this clonotype: A library prepared for alpha chains yielded this beta chain as an off-target read; its size is of little meaning. The rearrangement joins TRBV5-5 to TRBJ2-1, with D hard to call. The ends were cut back, 0 bases at V and 7 bases at J, with 11 bases in the middle. Germline V gene sequence: CDR1 SGHKS, CDR2 YYEKEE (reference sequence). This CDR3 region has 14 residues. The CDR3 spells CASSLVWGPNEQFF. CDR3 DNA: TGTGCCAGCAGCTTGGTATGGGGTCCAAATGAGCAGTTCTTC.

Details on this clonotype: This beta chain is off target for a library built for alpha chains, so its abundance means little. The chain uses TRBV10-3 and TRBJ2-7, with TRBD2 as a possible D gene (6 bases). Germline loops: CDR1 ENHRY, CDR2 SYGVKD. The V and J ends lost 0 bases and 7 bases respectively, with 13 bases between them. The CDR3 has 14 amino acids. CDR3 loop: CAISESGGEVEQYF. The CDR3 DNA is TGTGCCATCAGTGAGTCCGGGGGAGAAGTGGAGCAGTACTTC.